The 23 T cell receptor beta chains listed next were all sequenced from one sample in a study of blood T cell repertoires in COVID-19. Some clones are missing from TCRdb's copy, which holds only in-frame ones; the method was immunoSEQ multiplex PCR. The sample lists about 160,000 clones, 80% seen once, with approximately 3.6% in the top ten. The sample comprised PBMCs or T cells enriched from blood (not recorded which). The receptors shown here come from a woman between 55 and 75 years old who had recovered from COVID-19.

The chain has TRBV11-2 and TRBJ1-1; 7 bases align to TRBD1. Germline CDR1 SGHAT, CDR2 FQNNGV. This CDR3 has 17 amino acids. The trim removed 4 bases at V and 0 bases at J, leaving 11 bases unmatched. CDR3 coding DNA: TGTGCCAGCAGCTCAACCACCGGGACAGTCATGAACACTGAAGCTTTCTTT. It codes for CASSSTTGTVMNTEAFF.

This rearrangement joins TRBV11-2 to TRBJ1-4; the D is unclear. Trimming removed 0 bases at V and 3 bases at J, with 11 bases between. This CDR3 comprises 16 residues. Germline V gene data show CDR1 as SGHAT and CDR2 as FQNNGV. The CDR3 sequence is CASSLEGPSSNEKLFF. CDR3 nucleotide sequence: TGTGCCAGCAGCTTAGAGGGCCCCAGTTCTAATGAAAAACTGTTTTTT.

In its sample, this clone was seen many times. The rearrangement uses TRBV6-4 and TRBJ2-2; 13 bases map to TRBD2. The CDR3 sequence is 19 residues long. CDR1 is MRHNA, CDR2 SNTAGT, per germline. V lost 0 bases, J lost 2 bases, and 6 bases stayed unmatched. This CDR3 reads CASSDSAGLAGDNTGELFF. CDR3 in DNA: TGTGCCAGCAGTGACTCTGCTGGACTAGCGGGGGACAACACCGGGGAGCTGTTTTTT.

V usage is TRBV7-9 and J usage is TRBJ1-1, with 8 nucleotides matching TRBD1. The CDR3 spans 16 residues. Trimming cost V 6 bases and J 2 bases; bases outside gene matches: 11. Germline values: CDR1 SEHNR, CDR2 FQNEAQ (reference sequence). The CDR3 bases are TGTGCCAGCAGTGCAGGGGGCGGGGCATTAAACACTGAAGCTTTCTTT. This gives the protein CASSAGGGALNTEAFF. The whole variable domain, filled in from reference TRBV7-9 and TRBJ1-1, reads DTGVSQNPRHKITKRGQNVTFRCDPISEHNRLYWYRQTLGQGPEFLTYFQNEAQLEKSRLLSDRFSAERPKGSFSTLEIQRTEQGDSAMYLCASSAGGGALNTEAFFGQGTRLTVV.

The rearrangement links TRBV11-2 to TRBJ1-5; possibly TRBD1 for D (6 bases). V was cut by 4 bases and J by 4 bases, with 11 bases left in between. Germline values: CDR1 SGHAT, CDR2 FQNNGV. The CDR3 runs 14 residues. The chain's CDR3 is CASSSRQDNQPQHF. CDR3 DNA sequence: TGTGCCAGCAGCTCACGACAGGATAATCAGCCCCAGCATTTT.

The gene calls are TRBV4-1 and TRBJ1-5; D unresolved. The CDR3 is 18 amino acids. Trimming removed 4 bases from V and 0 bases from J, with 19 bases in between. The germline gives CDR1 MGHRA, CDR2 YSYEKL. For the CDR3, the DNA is TGCGCCAGCAGCCTCTTCCAGGCGTCTCGCAATAGCAATCAGCCCCAGCATTTT. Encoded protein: CASSLFQASRNSNQPQHF.

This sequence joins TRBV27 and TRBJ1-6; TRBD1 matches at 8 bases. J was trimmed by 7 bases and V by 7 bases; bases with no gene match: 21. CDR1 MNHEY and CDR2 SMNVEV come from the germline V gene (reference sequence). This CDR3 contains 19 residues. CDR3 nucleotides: TGTGCCAGCATAGGGTGGAGGACAGGGCCCCTCCGGGGGAATTCACCCCTCCACTTT. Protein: CASIGWRTGPLRGNSPLHF.

The CDR3 nucleotides are TGTGCCAGCAGCCCCTTCGGGTTTAAGTATTCACCCCTCCACTTT. Encoded protein: CASSPFGFKYSPLHF. The rearrangement links TRBV3-1 (or the pseudogene TRBV3-2) to TRBJ1-6, with D unresolved. Trimming shortened V by 4 bases and J by 8 bases, and 15 bases separated the two germline ends. Germline V CDR1 and CDR2: LGHDT, YNNKEL (reference sequence). The CDR3 extends over 15 amino acids.

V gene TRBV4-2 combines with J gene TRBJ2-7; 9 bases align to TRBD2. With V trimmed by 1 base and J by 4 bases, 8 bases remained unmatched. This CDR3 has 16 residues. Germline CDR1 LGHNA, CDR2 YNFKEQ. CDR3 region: CASSQVSRLAVYEQYF. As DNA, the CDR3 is TGTGCCAGCAGCCAAGTATCCCGACTAGCGGTTTACGAGCAGTACTTC.

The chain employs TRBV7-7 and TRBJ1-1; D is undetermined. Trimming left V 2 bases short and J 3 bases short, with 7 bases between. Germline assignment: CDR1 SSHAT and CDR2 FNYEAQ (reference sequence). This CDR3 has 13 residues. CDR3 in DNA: TGTGCCAGCAGCTTATTCCGAGACACTGAAGCTTTCTTT. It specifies CASSLFRDTEAFF.

The CDR3 bases are TGTGCCACTAGCGGGACAGAGAACACTGAAGCTTTCTTT. Protein: CATSGTENTEAFF. The chain is built from TRBV24-1 and TRBJ1-1, with 7 bases fitting TRBD1. The CDR3 totals 13 residues. The V gene's germline CDR1 is KGHDR and CDR2 SFDVKD. The V segment lost 10 bases and the J segment 1 base; nucleotides outside the gene matches: 5.

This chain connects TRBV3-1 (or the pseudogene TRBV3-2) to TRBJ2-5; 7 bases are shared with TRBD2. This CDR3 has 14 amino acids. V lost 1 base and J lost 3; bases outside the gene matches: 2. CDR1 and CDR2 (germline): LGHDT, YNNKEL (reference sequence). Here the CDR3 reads CASSQGSGEETQYF. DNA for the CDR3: TGTGCCAGCAGCCAAGGAAGCGGGGAAGAGACCCAGTACTTC.

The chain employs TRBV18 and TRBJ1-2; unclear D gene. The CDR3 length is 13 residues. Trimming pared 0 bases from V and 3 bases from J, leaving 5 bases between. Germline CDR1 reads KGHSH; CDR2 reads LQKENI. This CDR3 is CASSPPEDYGYTF. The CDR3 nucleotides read TGTGCCAGCTCACCACCCGAGGACTATGGCTACACCTTC.

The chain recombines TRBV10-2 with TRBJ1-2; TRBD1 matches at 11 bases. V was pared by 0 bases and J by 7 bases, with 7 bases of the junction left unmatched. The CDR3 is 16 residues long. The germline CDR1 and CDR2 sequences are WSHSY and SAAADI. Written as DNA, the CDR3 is TGCGCCAGCAGTGAGTCAGGGACAGGGGGGTTTCGTGGCTACACCTTC. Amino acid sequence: CASSESGTGGFRGYTF.

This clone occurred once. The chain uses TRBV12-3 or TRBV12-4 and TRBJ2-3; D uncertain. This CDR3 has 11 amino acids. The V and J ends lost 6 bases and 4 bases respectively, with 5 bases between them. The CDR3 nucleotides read TGTGCCAGCAGCCCCTCAGATACGCAGTATTTT. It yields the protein CASSPSDTQYF.

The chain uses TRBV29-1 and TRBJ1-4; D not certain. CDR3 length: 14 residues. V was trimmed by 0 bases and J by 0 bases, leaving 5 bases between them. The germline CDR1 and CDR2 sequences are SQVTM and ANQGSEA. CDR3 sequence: CSVEDQATNEKLFF. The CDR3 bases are TGCAGCGTTGAAGATCAGGCAACTAATGAAAAACTGTTTTTT.

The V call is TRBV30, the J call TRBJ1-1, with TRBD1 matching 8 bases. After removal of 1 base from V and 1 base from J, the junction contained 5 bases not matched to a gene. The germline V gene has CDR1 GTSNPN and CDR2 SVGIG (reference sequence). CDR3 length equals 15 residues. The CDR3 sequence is CAWSGVRGPNTEAFF. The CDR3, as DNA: TGTGCCTGGAGTGGGGTCAGGGGGCCGAACACTGAAGCTTTCTTT.

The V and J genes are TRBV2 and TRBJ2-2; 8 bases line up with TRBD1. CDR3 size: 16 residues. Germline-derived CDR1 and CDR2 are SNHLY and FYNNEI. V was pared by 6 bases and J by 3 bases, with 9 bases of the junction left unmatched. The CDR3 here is CASRTPGGRYTGELFF. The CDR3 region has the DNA TGTGCCAGCAGGACCCCAGGGGGCAGGTACACCGGGGAGCTGTTTTTT.

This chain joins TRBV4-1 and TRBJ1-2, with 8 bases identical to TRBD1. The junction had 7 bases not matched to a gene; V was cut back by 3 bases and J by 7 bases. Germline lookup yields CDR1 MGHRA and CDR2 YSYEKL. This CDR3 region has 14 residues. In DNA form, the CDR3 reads TGCGCCAGCAGCCAGGTGACAGGGGACGGTGGCTACACCTTC. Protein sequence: CASSQVTGDGGYTF.

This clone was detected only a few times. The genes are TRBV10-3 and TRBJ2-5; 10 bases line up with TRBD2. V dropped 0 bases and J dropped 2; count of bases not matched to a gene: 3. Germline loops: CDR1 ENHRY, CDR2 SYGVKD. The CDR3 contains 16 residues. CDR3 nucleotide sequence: TGTGCCATCAGTGAGTCACCAGCGGGGGGGCAAGAGACCCAGTACTTC. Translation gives CAISESPAGGQETQYF.

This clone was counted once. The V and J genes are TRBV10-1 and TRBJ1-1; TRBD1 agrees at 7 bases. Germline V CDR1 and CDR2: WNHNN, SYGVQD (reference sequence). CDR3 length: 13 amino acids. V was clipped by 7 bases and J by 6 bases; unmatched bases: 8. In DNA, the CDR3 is TGCGCCAGCATCCATAAGACAGGGCCTGAAGCTTTCTTT. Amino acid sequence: CASIHKTGPEAFF.

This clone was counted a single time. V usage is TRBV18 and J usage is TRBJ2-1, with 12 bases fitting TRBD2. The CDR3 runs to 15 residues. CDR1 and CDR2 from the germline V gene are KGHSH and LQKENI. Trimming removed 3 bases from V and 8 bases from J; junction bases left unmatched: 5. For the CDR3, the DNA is TGTGCCAGCTCACCTACTAGCGGGGGGATCGATGAGCAGTTCTTC. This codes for CASSPTSGGIDEQFF.

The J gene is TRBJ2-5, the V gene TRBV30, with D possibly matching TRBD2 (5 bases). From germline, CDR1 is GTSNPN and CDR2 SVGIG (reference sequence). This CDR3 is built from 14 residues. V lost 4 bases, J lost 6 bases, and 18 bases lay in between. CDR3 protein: CAWTWSTSRKTQYF. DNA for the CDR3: TGTGCCTGGACTTGGTCTACTAGTCGAAAGACCCAGTACTTC.